The 30 T cell receptor beta chains in this list originate from one sample, sequenced in a study of OX40 agonist ivuxolimab in advanced cancers. Clones were sequenced by immunoSEQ multiplex PCR, and TCRdb holds only the in-frame ones, with some missing. Here the sample spans tens of thousands of clones, roughly 80% being singletons. Sequencing was performed on CD4+ or CD8+ T cells sorted from blood, taken in a trial of the OX40 agonist ivuxolimab. These receptors were collected from an adult with an advanced solid tumor such as melanoma, head and neck, liver or kidney cancer.

In nucleotides, the CDR3 is TGTGCCTGGAGAGCCCCCCGGACTAGGGGCAATCAGCCCCAGCATTTT. It encodes CAWRAPRTRGNQPQHF. The rearrangement joins TRBV30 to TRBJ1-5; D gene uncertain. Germline V gives CDR1 GTSNPN, CDR2 SVGIG (reference sequence). V lost 3 bases, J lost 2 bases, and 17 bases lay in between. CDR3 size: 16 residues. The variable domain in full, completed from reference TRBV30 and TRBJ1-5, reads SQTIHQWPATLVQPVGSPLSLECTVEGTSNPNLYWYRQAAGRGLQLLFYSVGIGQISSEVPQNLSASRPQDRQFILSSKKLLLSDSGFYLCAWRAPRTRGNQPQHFGDGTRLSIL.

This clone was seen a single time. V usage is TRBV13 and J usage is TRBJ1-3; D uncertain. Per germline, CDR1 PRHDT and CDR2 FYEKMQ (reference sequence). Trimming cost V 1 base and J 3 bases, with 10 bases left between them. The length of the CDR3 is 15 residues. CDR3 DNA sequence: TGTGCCAGCAGCTTAGCCCTAGTGGGTGGAAACACCATATATTTT. It codes for CASSLALVGGNTIYF.

This sequence joins TRBV9 and TRBJ2-1; weak D call: TRBD1 (5 bases). The germline V gene has CDR1 SGDLS and CDR2 YYNGEE. The length of the CDR3 is 15 residues. V was pared by 0 bases and J by 7 bases, with 14 bases between. CDR3 DNA sequence: TGTGCCAGCAGCGTAGCGGACACCCCGAGGAATGAGCAGTTCTTC. Encoded protein: CASSVADTPRNEQFF.

This clone showed up just once. The chain joins TRBV28 to TRBJ2-5; 12 bases line up with TRBD1. The V gene's germline CDR1 is MDHEN and CDR2 SYDVKM. Unmatched junction bases numbered 10, after V lost 6 bases and J lost 5 bases. CDR3 size: 16 residues. The CDR3 protein is CASRPAGTGGEETQYF. The DNA of the CDR3 is TGTGCCAGCAGGCCCGCCGGGACAGGGGGCGAGGAGACCCAGTACTTC.

The genes are TRBV19 and TRBJ2-2, with D perhaps assigned TRBD1 or TRBD2 (5 bases each). CDR3 length equals 15 residues. CDR1 is LNHDA and CDR2 is SQIVND in the germline V gene (reference sequence). V gave up 4 bases and J gave up 9 bases, with 18 bases separating them. CDR3 sequence (DNA): TGTGCCAGTAGTAGTGGGACGAACTATGGTAGGGAGCTGTTTTTT. It codes for CASSSGTNYGRELFF.

This clone was detected only once. Here the CDR3 DNA reads TGCGCCAGCAGCTTCCGGGGTTCCCAAGAGACCCAGTACTTC. It specifies CASSFRGSQETQYF. The chain links TRBV5-1 to TRBJ2-5; D perhaps matches TRBD2 (5 bases). V lost 2 bases and J 1 base, leaving 9 bases between the germline ends. Germline-derived CDR1 and CDR2 are SGHRS and YFSETQ. This CDR3 has 14 residues.

This chain connects TRBV18 to TRBJ2-5; weak D call: TRBD2 (6 bases). Trimming shortened V by 0 bases and J by 4 bases, and 6 bases separated the two germline ends. The CDR3 is 13 amino acids. Germline CDR1 and CDR2: KGHSH and LQKENI. This chain's CDR3 is CASSPPGGETQYF. CDR3 coding DNA: TGTGCCAGCTCACCACCGGGGGGAGAGACCCAGTACTTC. The complete variable domain, with remaining parts taken from reference TRBV18 and TRBJ2-5, reads NAGVMQNPRHLVRRRGQEARLRCSPMKGHSHVYWYRQLPEEGLKFMVYLQKENIIDESGMPKERFSAEFPKEGPSILRIQQVVRGDSAAYFCASSPPGGETQYFGPGTRLLVL.

DNA of the CDR3: TGTGCCAGCAGCCCCTTCCCGGGGACCAATTCACCCCTCCACTTT. Translating it yields CASSPFPGTNSPLHF. The chain employs TRBV11-2 and TRBJ1-6; tentatively, D is TRBD1 (5 bases). CDR1 SGHAT and CDR2 FQNNGV come from the germline V gene. V lost 5 bases to trimming and J lost 7 bases, with 15 bases between them. The CDR3 contains 15 residues.

V usage is TRBV5-1 and J usage is TRBJ1-1; D remains unclear. From germline, CDR1 is SGHRS and CDR2 YFSETQ. Trimming left V 2 bases short and J 2 bases short, with 19 bases between. CDR3 length: 17 residues. CDR3 in DNA: TGCGCCAGCAGCTTAGGTACCGCTCCCAGCTTAAACACTGAAGCTTTCTTT. Translation: CASSLGTAPSLNTEAFF.

This clone was seen more than once but under ten times. The chain joins TRBV18 to TRBJ2-1, with 11 positions matching TRBD2. The CDR3 runs to 16 residues. Trimming took 2 bases from V and 4 from J; bases not matched to a gene: 4. In germline, CDR1 is KGHSH, CDR2 LQKENI. The CDR3 here is CASSPGGTSGYNEQFF. CDR3 DNA sequence: TGTGCCAGCTCACCAGGAGGGACTAGCGGTTACAATGAGCAGTTCTTC.

This clone was counted once. This rearrangement joins TRBV2 to TRBJ1-5; D is ambiguous. Looked up from germline, CDR1 is SNHLY and CDR2 is FYNNEI. Trimming removed 5 bases from V and 0 bases from J, with 14 bases in between. The CDR3 is 16 residues long. Written as DNA, the CDR3 is TGTGCCAGCAGTCCTTCGCGAGGTAATAGCAATCAGCCCCAGCATTTT. Its translation: CASSPSRGNSNQPQHF.

This clone has just one count. At one of its ends the junction is not consistent with the germline gene, which may arise from a read error. This rearrangement joins TRBV2 to TRBJ2-1, with TRBD2 matching over 12 bases. The CDR3 is made up of 15 amino acids. Germline CDR1 reads SNHLY; CDR2 reads FYNNEI. CDR3 residues: CTSSGTSGFVNEQFF. In nucleotides, the CDR3 is TGTACCAGCAGCGGGACTAGCGGGTTTGTGAATGAGCAGTTCTTC.

This clone showed up just once. The chain links TRBV7-2 to TRBJ2-7; D is unresolved. Germline V gene lookup returns CDR1 SGHTA and CDR2 FQGNSA. Trimming pared 4 bases from V and 4 bases from J, leaving 11 bases between. The CDR3 length is 13 residues. The CDR3 protein is CASSYQRVYEQYF. CDR3 bases: TGTGCCAGCAGCTACCAAAGGGTTTACGAGCAGTACTTC.

V is TRBV7-6 and J is TRBJ2-1, with D perhaps TRBD2 (7 bases). Germline CDR1 reads SGHVS; CDR2 reads FNYEAQ. The CDR3 loop spans 15 amino acids. The V end lost 4 bases, the J end lost 8 bases, and 18 bases lay between the germline ends. The CDR3 protein is CASSSDRRGGDEQFF. CDR3 nucleotide sequence: TGTGCCAGCAGCTCCGACCGGAGGGGGGGAGATGAGCAGTTCTTC.

CDR3 protein: CASSPAVYGYTF. The CDR3 bases are TGTGCCAGCTCACCCGCAGTCTATGGCTACACCTTC. The chain recombines TRBV18 with TRBJ1-2; D ambiguous. The germline gives CDR1 KGHSH, CDR2 LQKENI. This CDR3 has 12 amino acids. The V and J ends lost 3 bases and 4 bases respectively, with 6 bases between them.

The V and J genes are TRBV21-1 and TRBJ2-1; TRBD1 is taken as the D call from the table, unchecked against the DNA. TRBV21-1 is marked as a pseudogene. The CDR3 loop spans 16 amino acids. The CDR3 region is CASSRDRGFSYNEQFF. Written as DNA, the CDR3 is TGTGCCAGCAGCAGGGACAGGGGATTCTCCTACAATGAGCAGTTCTTC.

J is TRBJ1-1 and V is TRBV14; D might be TRBD1 (5 bases). The CDR3 is 14 amino acids. CDR1 is SGHDN, CDR2 FVKESK, per germline. V gave up 1 base and J gave up 7 bases, with 13 bases separating them. In DNA form, the CDR3 reads TGTGCCAGCAGCCAAGTAAACAGACAGCTTGAAGCTTTCTTT. Protein product: CASSQVNRQLEAFF.

The chain carries TRBV19 and TRBJ2-6; no definite D call. This CDR3 has 15 amino acids. Trimming shortened V by 3 bases and J by 0 bases, and 6 bases separated the two germline ends. CDR1 and CDR2 from the germline V gene are LNHDA and SQIVND (reference sequence). DNA of the CDR3: TGTGCCAGTAGTATTTGGTACTCTGGGGCCAACGTCCTGACTTTC. Its translation: CASSIWYSGANVLTF.

The V and J genes are TRBV2 and TRBJ2-3, with a weak D call TRBD1 (5 bases). The CDR3 totals 15 residues. Germline CDR1 reads SNHLY; CDR2 reads FYNNEI. The V and J ends lost 4 bases and 2 bases respectively, with 13 bases between them. In nucleotides, the CDR3 is TGTGCCAGCAGTGCGGACACGAGGTCCACAGATACGCAGTATTTT. It yields the protein CASSADTRSTDTQYF.

The chain's CDR3 is CAWRLAGGKQETQYF. Here the CDR3 DNA reads TGTGCCTGGCGACTAGCGGGAGGAAAACAAGAGACCCAGTACTTC. This rearrangement joins TRBV30 to TRBJ2-5, with 13 bases aligning to TRBD2. Unmatched junction bases numbered 5, after V lost 5 bases and J lost 2 bases. CDR1 and CDR2 from the germline V gene are GTSNPN and SVGIG (reference sequence). The CDR3 runs 15 residues. Looking up the rest from reference TRBV30 and TRBJ2-5 gives the full variable domain: SQTIHQWPATLVQPVGSPLSLECTVEGTSNPNLYWYRQAAGRGLQLLFYSVGIGQISSEVPQNLSASRPQDRQFILSSKKLLLSDSGFYLCAWRLAGGKQETQYFGPGTRLLVL.

V gene TRBV30 combines with J gene TRBJ1-4; D gene uncertain. This CDR3 spans 13 amino acids. The V gene's germline CDR1 is GTSNPN and CDR2 SVGIG (reference sequence). The germline V and J ends were trimmed by 1 base and 6 bases, with 9 bases remaining between them. Written as DNA, the CDR3 is TGTGCCTGGAGTGGGGGTCCTGATGAAAAACTGTTTTTT. Protein: CAWSGGPDEKLFF.

CDR3 nucleotide sequence: TGTGCCAGCCGTGGACAGTTAGGTGGCTACACCTTC. This sequence encodes CASRGQLGGYTF. The genes are TRBV6-5 and TRBJ1-2; maybe TRBD1 (6 bases). V was trimmed by 8 bases and J by 7 bases, leaving 14 bases between them. Germline values: CDR1 MNHEY, CDR2 SVGAGI. The CDR3 is 12 residues long.

V usage is TRBV18 and J usage is TRBJ2-1; no reliable D call. Germline assignment: CDR1 KGHSH and CDR2 LQKENI. V gave up 3 bases and J gave up 0 bases, with 9 bases separating them. This CDR3 region has 15 residues. CDR3 DNA sequence: TGTGCCAGCTCACCGGGGTCTAACTCCTACAATGAGCAGTTCTTC. It translates to CASSPGSNSYNEQFF.

The chain carries TRBV2 and TRBJ1-6; possibly TRBD1 for D (5 bases). The V gene's germline CDR1 is SNHLY and CDR2 FYNNEI. The V gene lost 4 bases and the J gene lost 7 bases, with 8 bases spanning the gap. The CDR3 has 13 residues. The CDR3 reads CASSGQQNSPLHF. CDR3 DNA sequence: TGTGCCAGCAGTGGACAGCAAAATTCACCCCTCCACTTT.

This chain joins TRBV7-9 and TRBJ1-1; no definite D call. CDR3 length: 13 residues. Germline V gives CDR1 SEHNR, CDR2 FQNEAQ (reference sequence). The V end lost 6 bases, the J end lost 6 bases, and 14 bases lay between the germline ends. CDR3 region: CASSTIAAAEAFF. The CDR3 DNA is TGTGCCAGCAGTACGATCGCGGCAGCTGAAGCTTTCTTT.

This chain links TRBV6-5 with TRBJ2-5; D is possibly TRBD2 (5 bases). V was trimmed by 11 bases and J by 0 bases, leaving 13 bases between them. The germline V gene has CDR1 MNHEY and CDR2 SVGAGI. The CDR3 has 13 residues. The CDR3 sequence is CAAKDWYQETQYF. CDR3 DNA sequence: TGTGCCGCTAAGGACTGGTACCAAGAGACCCAGTACTTC.

The chain has TRBV7-2 and TRBJ2-5; tentatively, D is TRBD1 or TRBD2 (5 bases each). This CDR3 has 13 amino acids. Germline V gives CDR1 SGHTA, CDR2 FQGNSA. The V gene lost 5 bases and the J gene lost 4 bases, with 11 bases spanning the gap. CDR3 DNA sequence: TGTGCCAGCAGCCTGGGGACGATAGAGACCCAGTACTTC. Amino acid sequence: CASSLGTIETQYF.

V gene TRBV15 combines with J gene TRBJ1-1; possibly TRBD1 for D (5 bases). Germline CDR1 reads LNHNV; CDR2 reads YYDKDF (reference sequence). The length of the CDR3 is 15 residues. V was clipped by 0 bases and J by 6 bases, with 14 bases between them. CDR3 nucleotide sequence: TGTGCCACCAGCAGAGATGCGAGGGGTAGGGCTGAAGCTTTCTTT. Protein product: CATSRDARGRAEAFF.

The V gene is TRBV5-4, the J gene TRBJ2-1; either TRBD1 or TRBD2 may supply D (6 bases each). This CDR3 has 15 residues. Per germline, CDR1 SGHNT and CDR2 YYREEE (reference sequence). V lost 3 bases to trimming and J lost 10 bases, with 20 bases between them. The CDR3 sequence is CASSSVRGPLSEQFF. The CDR3 DNA sequence: TGTGCCAGCAGCTCAGTACGGGGGCCCCTGAGCGAGCAGTTCTTC.

This clone was counted between two and nine times. This chain links TRBV5-6 with TRBJ2-7; TRBD1 agrees at 10 bases. The V segment lost 5 bases and the J segment 5 bases; nucleotides outside the gene matches: 10. There are 15 residues in the CDR3. Germline assignment: CDR1 SGHDT and CDR2 YYEEEE. The CDR3 spells CASSRQGASTNEQYV. In DNA, the CDR3 is TGTGCCAGCAGTCGACAGGGGGCGTCCACAAACGAGCAGTACGTC.